This T cell receptor (beta chain) was found in a study of shared clonotypes between healthy human individuals. Produced via immunoSEQ multiplex PCR; TCRdb's table is partial and in-frame only. The sample has around 1.9 million clones, 85% to 95% seen once. Terminally differentiated effector memory CD45RA+ cells were left out of the naive CD8 fraction, which was CD45RO-negative and positively selected for CCR7. The clonotype originates from a man aged 18 to 29 in good health. Some clones in this sample may be carry-over from other donors' samples. The sequencing sample was made of naive CD8+ T cells from PBMCs.

The CDR3 loop reads CASSPRGTYEQYF. In DNA, the CDR3 is TGTGCCAGCAGCCCACGGGGAACTTACGAGCAGTACTTC. This chain joins TRBV7-9 and TRBJ2-7; possible D gene TRBD2, 5 bases. V lost 5 bases and J lost 4, with 12 bases in between. CDR1 is SEHNR, CDR2 FQNEAQ, per germline (reference sequence). The CDR3 spans 13 residues.